Below are 32 T cell receptor beta chains sequenced from a single sample in a study of T cell repertoires in cytomegalovirus infection (dated by TCRdb to 2018 to 2020). The run used an Illumina HiSeq 1500. The public reads were run again by TCRdb, first through fastp at Q25 and then through MiXCR, and only productive beta chains were kept. All rows with the same CDR3 protein become a single entry with the most common DNA and genes. This sample has 700,000 to 950,000 distinct CDR3 sequences in its table, and over 25% of those were observed once. Clones ranked in the top ten supply under 15% of the sample. Interpreted using the paper, the treatment or condition label stands for: in vitro stimulation with specific CMV peptide epitopes to enrich CMV-specific T cells. Their antigens remain unidentified. This specimen consisted of cultured CD8+ T cells from PBMCs, obtained from culture after CMV antigen stimulation. The receptors derive from a human donor in good health (CMV status not recorded). Some clones in this sample may be carry-over from other donors' samples.

In this sample, this clonotype turned up a few times. V gene TRBV4-1 combines with J gene TRBJ1-2; D gene unclear. The V gene's germline CDR1 is MGHRA and CDR2 YSYEKL. The CDR3 is made up of 15 amino acids. V lost 2 bases to trimming and J lost 2 bases, with 12 bases between them. DNA for the CDR3: TGCGCCAGCAGCCAAAATCCTGACTACAACTATGGCTACACCTTC. Protein sequence: CASSQNPDYNYGYTF.

The chain employs TRBV7-9 and TRBJ1-1, with TRBD1 matching over 8 bases. The CDR3 loop spans 15 amino acids. After removal of 1 base from V and 3 bases from J, the junction contained 4 bases not matched to a gene. The germline gives CDR1 SEHNR, CDR2 FQNEAQ (reference sequence). The CDR3 nucleotides read TGTGCCAGCAGCTTAGTGCAGGGGGCCGACACTGAAGCTTTCTTT. Protein: CASSLVQGADTEAFF.

The sample holds many counts of this clonotype. The DNA for the CDR3 is TGTGCCAGCTCACCTAGTCTCACTATGGGAACTGAAGCTTTCTTT. It codes for CASSPSLTMGTEAFF. V is TRBV18 and J is TRBJ1-1; D gene uncertain. CDR3 length equals 15 residues. The ends were cut back, 3 bases at V and 5 bases at J, with 16 bases in the middle. Looked up from germline, CDR1 is KGHSH and CDR2 is LQKENI.

This chain links TRBV6-1 with TRBJ2-2; D is perhaps TRBD2 (5 bases). The CDR3 extends over 14 amino acids. V lost 4 bases and J lost 6, with 12 bases in between. In germline, CDR1 is MNHNS, CDR2 SASEGT. The CDR3 loop is CASSALRGAGELFF. CDR3 sequence (DNA): TGTGCCAGCAGTGCGCTTCGGGGAGCCGGGGAGCTGTTTTTT.

The chain carries TRBV15 and TRBJ2-5; a weak D match, TRBD2 (6 bases). The CDR3 is made up of 16 amino acids. V shed 5 bases and J shed 3 bases, with 19 bases lying between them. Looked up from germline, CDR1 is LNHNV and CDR2 is YYDKDF (reference sequence). The DNA for the CDR3 is TGTGCCACCAGCGCCCGCGGGGTTTTGGGAGAAGAGACCCAGTACTTC. Translation: CATSARGVLGEETQYF. Variable domain in full (rest from reference TRBV15 and TRBJ2-5): DAMVIQNPRYQVTQFGKPVTLSCSQTLNHNVMYWYQQKSSQAPKLLFHYYDKDFNNEADTPDNFQSRRPNTSFCFLDIRSPGLGDTAMYLCATSARGVLGEETQYFGPGTRLLVL.

This rearrangement joins TRBV9 to TRBJ2-3; possibly TRBD1 or TRBD2 for D (6 bases each). The CDR3 has 15 residues. V gave up 0 bases and J gave up 2 bases, with 10 bases separating them. Germline V CDR1 and CDR2: SGDLS, YYNGEE. CDR3 coding DNA: TGTGCCAGCAGCGTAGCGGGGGCCAACACAGATACGCAGTATTTT. Translating gives CASSVAGANTDTQYF.

This clonotype was seen a few times. The chain recombines TRBV19 with TRBJ2-3; 7 positions agree with TRBD2. The CDR3 runs to 13 residues. CDR1 and CDR2 (germline): LNHDA, SQIVND (reference sequence). With 5 bases clipped from V and 3 bases from J, the junction kept 2 bases outside the gene matches. The CDR3 loop is CASSGLETDTQYF. CDR3 nucleotides: TGTGCCAGTAGTGGACTAGAAACAGATACGCAGTATTTT.

There are a few counts of this clonotype. The chain uses TRBV11-2 and TRBJ1-1; 12 bases fit TRBD1. The V and J ends lost 5 bases and 6 bases, in that order; junction bases with no gene match: 10. In germline, CDR1 is SGHAT, CDR2 FQNNGV. The CDR3 has 16 amino acids. In nucleotides, the CDR3 is TGTGCCAGCAGCATCGGGACAGGGGGCAAAGTTGCTGAAGCTTTCTTT. Protein product: CASSIGTGGKVAEAFF.

In this sample, this clonotype turned up many times. The V and J genes are TRBV7-8 and TRBJ1-2; D call uncertain. V was trimmed by 4 bases and J by 2 bases, leaving 11 bases between them. This CDR3 comprises 14 residues. Germline V gene lookup returns CDR1 SGHVS and CDR2 FQNEAQ. The CDR3 protein is CASSSAGVNYGYTF. DNA of the CDR3: TGTGCCAGCAGCTCCGCCGGGGTGAACTATGGCTACACCTTC.

This chain joins TRBV27 and TRBJ1-3; weak D call: TRBD1 (5 bases). Germline V lookup: CDR1 MNHEY, CDR2 SMNVEV (reference sequence). V lost 4 bases and J lost 7, with 20 bases in between. This CDR3 has 16 residues. CDR3 nucleotide sequence: TGTGCCAGCAGTTCAGGCGGGGCACCGGGATTGAACACCATATATTTT. Translated, it gives CASSSGGAPGLNTIYF.

This clonotype was counted between two and nine times. This chain uses TRBV2 with TRBJ2-7, with D perhaps TRBD1 (5 bases). V lost 7 bases to trimming and J lost 5 bases, with 9 bases between them. CDR3 length: 11 amino acids. Germline CDR1 and CDR2: SNHLY and FYNNEI. CDR3: CASKIGDEQYV. CDR3 DNA sequence: TGTGCCAGCAAGATAGGGGACGAGCAGTACGTC.

This chain connects TRBV5-1 to TRBJ1-4, with a weak D call TRBD1 (6 bases). Germline-derived CDR1 and CDR2 are SGHRS and YFSETQ. V lost 0 bases and J 1 base, leaving 16 bases between the germline ends. The CDR3 sequence is 18 residues long. The CDR3 protein is CASSLAGGAVGTNEKLFF. The CDR3, as DNA: TGCGCCAGCAGCTTGGCCGGGGGGGCCGTCGGAACTAATGAAAAACTGTTTTTT.

This clonotype was picked up many times. The rearrangement links TRBV12-3 or TRBV12-4 to TRBJ1-2; D may be TRBD1 (5 bases). Trimming took 5 bases from V and 3 from J, leaving 13 bases between them. The CDR3 sequence is 14 residues long. CDR3 DNA: TGTGCCAGCAGTCGTCCGGGGGGGGACTATGGCTACACCTTC. As protein: CASSRPGGDYGYTF.

This clonotype was seen repeatedly, ten times or more. This sequence joins TRBV7-6 and TRBJ2-7; D ambiguous. The CDR3 length is 13 residues. V was pared by 1 base and J by 2 bases, with 6 bases between. The germline V gene has CDR1 SGHVS and CDR2 FNYEAQ. The CDR3 is CASSLDSTYEQYF. Written as DNA, the CDR3 is TGTGCCAGCAGCTTAGATAGTACCTACGAGCAGTACTTC.

This clonotype was counted a few times. The chain uses TRBV7-2 and TRBJ2-1; D gene ambiguous. Looked up from germline, CDR1 is SGHTA and CDR2 is FQGNSA. The V end was cut by 0 bases, the J end by 2 bases, with 11 bases between. The CDR3 is made up of 16 amino acids. CDR3 bases: TGTGCCAGCAGCTTAGCTTACGCGGAAACCTACAATGAGCAGTTCTTC. It yields the protein CASSLAYAETYNEQFF.

The chain couples TRBV20-1 to TRBJ2-2; D call uncertain. Germline V gene sequence: CDR1 DFQATT, CDR2 SNEGSKA (reference sequence). This CDR3 has 13 amino acids. V gave up 3 bases and J gave up 4 bases, with 9 bases separating them. The CDR3 is CSASKGRTGELFF. CDR3 sequence (DNA): TGCAGTGCTAGTAAGGGTCGCACCGGGGAGCTGTTTTTT.

As concerns this clonotype: A much larger clonotype is one base distant, so this may be a read error. The chain links TRBV4-1 to TRBJ1-1; D is perhaps TRBD1 (5 bases). The germline CDR1 and CDR2 sequences are MGHRA and YSYEKL. V was trimmed by 0 bases and J by 6 bases, leaving 11 bases between them. The CDR3 spans 14 residues. The CDR3 loop is CASSQDVGAPEAFF. The DNA of the CDR3 is TGCGCCAGCAGCCAAGATGTAGGGGCCCCTGAAGCTTTCTTT.

V usage is TRBV19 and J usage is TRBJ2-2; D not resolved. V was clipped by 9 bases and J by 2 bases, with 10 bases between them. The CDR3 sequence is 13 residues long. Germline V gene lookup returns CDR1 LNHDA and CDR2 SQIVND (reference sequence). The CDR3 DNA is TGTGCCAGCTGGAAGGATAACACCGGGGAGCTGTTTTTT. Encoded protein: CASWKDNTGELFF.

This clonotype came up a few times. The chain has TRBV11-3 and TRBJ2-3; D is undetermined. Germline values: CDR1 SGHNT, CDR2 YENEEA. The CDR3 length is 16 residues. V was shortened by 5 bases and J by 2 bases, with 17 bases between the two germline ends. Here the CDR3 DNA reads TGTGCCAGCAGCCCTAACTACGGGCGGCCCACAGATACGCAGTATTTT. It specifies CASSPNYGRPTDTQYF.

The rearrangement joins TRBV12-3 or TRBV12-4 to TRBJ2-3; tentative D call: TRBD1 (6 bases). V lost 7 bases, J lost 0 bases, and 17 bases lay in between. The CDR3 totals 16 residues. Written as DNA, the CDR3 is TGTGCCAGCAACTTAGGGACACCGGCGAGCACAGATACGCAGTATTTT. Translation gives CASNLGTPASTDTQYF.

In regard to this clonotype: Being one base from a much bigger clone, this may be a read error. The rearrangement links TRBV7-6 to TRBJ2-1; 7 bases match TRBD2. Germline V lookup: CDR1 SGHVS, CDR2 FNYEAQ. CDR3 size: 18 residues. CDR3 residues: CASSPHLRGVSAYSEQFF. The CDR3 DNA is TGTGCCAGCAGCCCCCACCTACGGGGGGTTTCTGCCTACAGTGAGCAGTTCTTC. Drawing the rest from reference TRBV7-6 and TRBJ2-1, the complete variable domain is GAGVSQSPRYKVTKRGQDVALRCDPISGHVSLYWYRQALGQGPEFLTYFNYEAQQDKSGLPNDRFSAERPEGSISTLTIQRTEQRDSAMYRCASSPHLRGVSAYSEQFFGPGTRLTVL.

This clonotype came up a few times. The chain combines TRBV15 with TRBJ2-1; 9 nucleotides match TRBD2. CDR1 and CDR2 (germline): LNHNV, YYDKDF (reference sequence). The J segment lost 7 bases and the V segment lost 0 bases, leaving 10 bases of the junction unmatched. The CDR3 totals 17 residues. This CDR3 reads CATSRDTGTSPMNEQFF. CDR3 nucleotides: TGTGCCACCAGCAGAGATACCGGGACTAGCCCAATGAATGAGCAGTTCTTC.

Only a few counts were recorded for this clonotype. The chain employs TRBV27 and TRBJ1-2; 8 bases are shared with TRBD1. CDR3 length equals 17 residues. V lost 3 bases to trimming and J lost 4 bases; unmatched junction nucleotides: 13. Germline CDR1 reads MNHEY; CDR2 reads SMNVEV (reference sequence). The CDR3 reads CASSLSPGGVKGYGYTF. CDR3 nucleotides: TGTGCCAGCAGTTTGTCTCCAGGGGGCGTCAAAGGCTATGGCTACACCTTC.

In this sample, this clonotype turned up a few times. J is TRBJ1-1 and V is TRBV11-3; D is undetermined. Deletions cut 4 bases from V and 1 base from J, with 10 bases between. This CDR3 comprises 14 residues. The germline V gene encodes CDR1 SGHNT and CDR2 YENEEA. The CDR3 region is CASSSPDTNTEAFF. The CDR3 DNA sequence: TGTGCCAGCAGCTCCCCTGACACGAACACTGAAGCTTTCTTT.

The CDR3 here is CASNTGGFSPLHF. DNA of the CDR3: TGTGCCAGTAATACAGGGGGCTTTTCACCCCTCCACTTT. J is TRBJ1-6 and V is TRBV19, with TRBD1 matching 9 bases. Germline-derived CDR1 and CDR2 are LNHDA and SQIVND (reference sequence). With 7 bases clipped from V and 9 bases from J, the junction kept 4 bases outside the gene matches. This CDR3 region has 13 residues.

This sequence joins TRBV6-1 and TRBJ1-4; D uncertain. The CDR3 is 15 amino acids. Germline CDR1 and CDR2: MNHNS and SASEGT. With 8 bases removed from V and 0 bases from J, the gap between germline ends came to 13 bases. The CDR3 DNA follows: TGTGCCAGCTGGGCGACTCCCTCAACTAATGAAAAACTGTTTTTT. This gives the protein CASWATPSTNEKLFF.

This clonotype was seen a few times. This rearrangement joins TRBV12-3 or TRBV12-4 to TRBJ1-3; D is unresolved. V was clipped by 1 base and J by 0 bases, with 16 bases between them. This CDR3 is built from 18 residues. CDR3 sequence (DNA): TGTGCCAGCAGTTTAGGAGGACTGCATGCCCGCTCTGGAAACACCATATATTTT. It is translated as CASSLGGLHARSGNTIYF.

The chain carries TRBV27 and TRBJ2-7; 7 positions match TRBD1. V shed 5 bases and J 3 bases; nucleotides not matched to a gene: 7. The CDR3 loop spans 14 amino acids. Germline assignment: CDR1 MNHEY and CDR2 SMNVEV (reference sequence). Here the CDR3 DNA reads TGTGCCAGCAGTCCTGACAGGGTGAACTACGAGCAGTACTTC. Translation: CASSPDRVNYEQYF.

This clonotype was recorded a few times. The chain joins TRBV27 to TRBJ2-1; no reliable D call. In germline, CDR1 is MNHEY, CDR2 SMNVEV (reference sequence). CDR3 length equals 13 residues. Trimming took off 6 bases at V and 6 bases at J, with 12 bases between the two ends. The CDR3 sequence: CASRILDRNEQFF. Written as DNA, the CDR3 is TGTGCCAGCAGGATACTTGACCGCAATGAGCAGTTCTTC.

The rearrangement links TRBV7-6 to TRBJ2-7, with 7 bases that match TRBD1. This CDR3 spans 13 amino acids. J was trimmed by 7 bases and V by 1 base; bases with no gene match: 4. The germline gives CDR1 SGHVS, CDR2 FNYEAQ. The CDR3 DNA follows: TGTGCCAGCAGCTTAGTACAGGGGCGGGAGCAGTACTTC. Amino acids: CASSLVQGREQYF.

This clonotype was counted between two and nine times. The CDR3 DNA reads as TGTGCCAGCAGTGATTGGGGGAACACTGAAGCTTTCTTT. This codes for CASSDWGNTEAFF. V is TRBV6-1 and J is TRBJ1-1; the D is unclear. The CDR3 length is 13 residues. Trimming pared 3 bases from V and 1 base from J, leaving 6 bases between. CDR1 is MNHNS and CDR2 is SASEGT in the germline V gene.

This clonotype showed up many times. The genes are TRBV5-4 and TRBJ2-7, with a tentative D call TRBD1 (6 bases). Trimming left V 4 bases short and J 0 bases short, with 11 bases between. There are 14 residues in the CDR3. CDR1 SGHNT and CDR2 YYREEE come from the germline V gene (reference sequence). CDR3 DNA: TGTGCCAGCAGCCTTCGGGACAACTCCTACGAGCAGTACGTC. Amino acids: CASSLRDNSYEQYV.